These 17 T cell receptor beta chains were all obtained from the same sample, sequenced in a study of blood T cell repertoires in COVID-19 (dated by TCRdb to 2018 to 2020). Receptor amplification or capture employed the immunoSEQ multiplex PCR assay. TCRdb mirrors the immuneACCESS table, restricted to in-frame sequences. Some clones are absent from its copies; in checked studies, under half trace to an unresolved V gene, and the reason for the others is unknown. The sample table holds tens of thousands of clones, of which about 80% were seen once. 9% to 15% of the sample is in the top ten clones. The sequenced sample was peripheral blood. The receptors shown here come from a human donor in a cohort sampled during active COVID-19.

This chain uses TRBV11-2 with TRBJ2-2; D call uncertain. V was clipped by 10 bases and J by 7 bases, with 10 bases between them. Germline V CDR1 and CDR2: SGHAT, FQNNGV. CDR3 length: 11 amino acids. The CDR3 nucleotides are TGTGCCACCCAGAATGGCGGGGAGCTGTTTTTT. It codes for CATQNGGELFF.

The rearrangement joins TRBV30 to TRBJ1-5; D is uncertain. The germline V and J ends were trimmed by 1 base and 0 bases, with 16 bases remaining between them. CDR1 GTSNPN and CDR2 SVGIG come from the germline V gene (reference sequence). CDR3 length equals 17 residues. The CDR3 loop reads CAWSGSSGSYSNQPQHF. CDR3 DNA: TGTGCCTGGAGTGGGTCGAGCGGCTCTTATAGCAATCAGCCCCAGCATTTT. The whole variable domain, remainder taken from reference TRBV30 and TRBJ1-5, is SQTIHQWPATLVQPVGSPLSLECTVEGTSNPNLYWYRQAAGRGLQLLFYSVGIGQISSEVPQNLSASRPQDRQFILSSKKLLLSDSGFYLCAWSGSSGSYSNQPQHFGDGTRLSIL.

The rearrangement joins TRBV24-1 to TRBJ2-1; 7 bases fit TRBD2. V lost 6 bases to trimming and J lost 1 base; unmatched junction nucleotides: 11. The CDR3 runs to 17 residues. Germline V gene lookup returns CDR1 KGHDR and CDR2 SFDVKD. CDR3 DNA: TGTGCCACCAGTTCCCTTCGTGGTAGCGGGTCCTACAATGAGCAGTTCTTC. Encoded protein: CATSSLRGSGSYNEQFF.

The chain joins TRBV6-2 or TRBV6-3 to TRBJ2-4, with TRBD2 matching 8 bases. Germline V CDR1 and CDR2: MNHEY, SVGEGT. The CDR3 is 19 residues long. Trimming cost V 2 bases and J 0 bases; bases outside gene matches: 12. Written as DNA, the CDR3 is TGTGCCAGCAGTTACGCTCCAGCGGGAGTTACAGTAGCCAAAAACATTCAGTACTTC. The encoded protein is CASSYAPAGVTVAKNIQYF.

The CDR3 bases are TGTGCCAGCAGTTTGGCCGCCTACGAGCAGTACTTC. Translating gives CASSLAAYEQYF. This chain links TRBV12-3 or TRBV12-4 with TRBJ2-7; D uncertain. The CDR3 is made up of 12 amino acids. The germline V and J ends were trimmed by 3 bases and 2 bases, with 5 bases remaining between them.

The genes are TRBV3-1 (or the pseudogene TRBV3-2) and TRBJ2-2; 8 bases align to TRBD2. There are 15 residues in the CDR3. CDR1 LGHDT and CDR2 YNNKEL come from the germline V gene (reference sequence). Trimming at V came to 5 bases and at J to 0 bases, leaving 2 bases not matched to a gene. The chain's CDR3 is CASSSGLANTGELFF. CDR3 bases: TGTGCCAGCAGCTCGGGACTAGCGAACACCGGGGAGCTGTTTTTT.

The genes are TRBV5-6 and TRBJ2-5; perhaps TRBD2 as D (6 bases). The CDR3 is 13 residues long. Trimming left V 1 base short and J 4 bases short, with 8 bases between. Germline CDR1 and CDR2: SGHDT and YYEEEE. CDR3 protein: CASSLLGGETQYF. In DNA, the CDR3 is TGTGCCAGCAGCTTGCTGGGGGGAGAGACCCAGTACTTC.

The CDR3 nucleotides are TGTGCCAGCAGCCCCAGATTAGCGGGAGGGCACACAGATACGCAGTATTTT. Its translation is CASSPRLAGGHTDTQYF. The V call is TRBV7-7, the J call TRBJ2-3; 11 nucleotides line up with TRBD2. Losses at the gene ends were 5 bases for V and 2 bases for J; bases not matched to a gene: 9. Germline V gene sequence: CDR1 SSHAT, CDR2 FNYEAQ (reference sequence). The CDR3 contains 17 residues. Full variable domain (outside the CDR3, taken from reference TRBV7-7 and TRBJ2-3): GAGVSQSPRYKVTKRGQDVTLRCDPISSHATLYWYQQALGQGPEFLTYFNYEAQPDKSGLPSDRFSAERPEGSISTLTIQRTEQRDSAMYRCASSPRLAGGHTDTQYFGPGTRLTVL.

J is TRBJ1-6 and V is TRBV12-3 or TRBV12-4, with D uncertain. The V gene lost 7 bases and the J gene lost 7 bases, with 11 bases spanning the gap. The CDR3 spans 13 residues. Here the CDR3 DNA reads TGTGCCAGCACTATTGCGGGGAATTCACCCCTCCACTTT. Its protein product is CASTIAGNSPLHF.

The chain is built from TRBV3-1 (or the pseudogene TRBV3-2) and TRBJ1-1, with 10 nucleotides matching TRBD1. J was trimmed by 4 bases and V by 2 bases; bases with no gene match: 1. Germline CDR1 and CDR2: LGHDT and YNNKEL (reference sequence). CDR3 size: 14 residues. The CDR3 reads CASSQRTGGTEAFF. CDR3 DNA sequence: TGTGCCAGCAGCCAACGGACAGGGGGCACTGAAGCTTTCTTT.

In its sample, this clone is medium-sized (0.01 to 0.1%). The chain couples TRBV4-3 to TRBJ2-5, with D possibly being TRBD2 (5 bases). Germline V lookup: CDR1 LGHNA, CDR2 YSLEER. V shed 1 base and J shed 5 bases, with 14 bases lying between them. The CDR3 is 15 residues long. The CDR3 DNA reads as TGCGCCAGCAGCCAAGTCCTAGCCCCGGGGGAGACCCAGTACTTC. Protein: CASSQVLAPGETQYF.

This clone has just one count. CDR3 residues: CASSRPSRGYSSYNEQFF. CDR3 coding DNA: TGTGCCAGTAGTCGCCCCTCCAGGGGCTACAGCTCCTACAATGAGCAGTTCTTC. The J gene is TRBJ2-1, the V gene TRBV19; possibly TRBD1 for D (6 bases). V lost 5 bases and J 0 bases, leaving 20 bases between the germline ends. Germline loops: CDR1 LNHDA, CDR2 SQIVND (reference sequence). This CDR3 spans 18 amino acids.

This rearrangement joins TRBV4-3 to TRBJ2-3, with D possibly TRBD2 on 6 matching bases. CDR1 is LGHNA, CDR2 YSLEER, per germline. V shed 5 bases and J shed 0 bases, with 18 bases lying between them. The CDR3 consists of 17 residues. CDR3 in amino acids: CASSLNLASISTDTQYF. CDR3 nucleotides: TGCGCCAGCAGCTTAAATCTAGCGTCCATCAGCACAGATACGCAGTATTTT.

V and J are TRBV6-5 and TRBJ2-7; 9 positions match TRBD1. Looked up from germline, CDR1 is MNHEY and CDR2 is SVGAGI. With 6 bases clipped from V and 6 bases from J, the junction kept 6 bases outside the gene matches. The CDR3 is 13 amino acids. The CDR3 DNA follows: TGTGCCAGCAGGCCGGGACAGGGACGCGAGCAGTACTTC. The encoded protein is CASRPGQGREQYF.

The rearrangement uses TRBV2 and TRBJ2-3, with 8 bases fitting TRBD2. The CDR3 spans 15 residues. Germline CDR1 is SNHLY and CDR2 is FYNNEI. Losses at the gene ends were 7 bases for V and 1 base for J; bases not matched to a gene: 7. In DNA form, the CDR3 reads TGTGCCAGCACGTCGGGGGGGATTGGCACAGATACGCAGTATTTT. As protein: CASTSGGIGTDTQYF. Drawing the rest from reference TRBV2 and TRBJ2-3, the complete variable domain is EPEVTQTPSHQVTQMGQEVILRCVPISNHLYFYWYRQILGQKVEFLVSFYNNEISEKSEIFDDQFSVERPDGSNFTLKIRSTKLEDSAMYFCASTSGGIGTDTQYFGPGTRLTVL.

The rearrangement uses TRBV28 and TRBJ2-6; 7 nucleotides align to TRBD1. The CDR3 is made up of 16 amino acids. Germline loops: CDR1 MDHEN, CDR2 SYDVKM. The V gene end was trimmed by 3 bases and the J gene end by 2 bases; junction bases not matched to a gene: 4. The CDR3 DNA reads as TGTGCCAGCAGTTTGATTGGGACAGCTGGGGCCAACGTCCTGACTTTC. Amino acid sequence: CASSLIGTAGANVLTF.

V gene TRBV29-1 combines with J gene TRBJ2-7, with 8 positions matching TRBD1. CDR1 and CDR2 (germline): SQVTM, ANQGSEA. The CDR3 loop spans 11 amino acids. V was pared by 5 bases and J by 7 bases, with 4 bases of the junction left unmatched. The CDR3 bases are TGCAGCGTTACTACAGGGGGTGAGCAGTACTTC. Translated: CSVTTGGEQYF.